This is a list of T cell receptor beta chains from one sample in a study of immune evolution from preneoplasia to lung adenocarcinoma. Method: immunoSEQ multiplex PCR; TCRdb's copy keeps in-frame clones and lacks some. The sample holds several thousand clones, roughly 84% seen once. The sample comprised FFPE lung adenocarcinoma in situ tissue. These receptors came from a donor older than 65 with lung adenocarcinoma. CDR3s include the opening cysteine and the closing phenylalanine or tryptophan. Each record gives: J gene, V gene, D gene, clone size, CDR3 protein, CDR3 DNA. The D gene is left open where the match is weak. Not all rows give a size; the values are once, few, many and, for expanded clones, a class.

J: TRBJ2-5
V: TRBV7-7
D: NA
size: NA
CDR3: CASSLLGAETQYF
DNA: TGTGCCAGCAGCTTATTGGGAGCAGAGACCCAGTACTTC

J: TRBJ1-2
V: TRBV6-1
D: NA
size: NA
CDR3: CASSVERRPTNYGYTF
DNA: TGTGCCAGCAGTGTCGAGCGGAGACCTACTAACTATGGCTACACCTTC

J: TRBJ2-2
V: TRBV29-1
D: TRBD2
size: NA
CDR3: CSVGGEGNTGELFF
DNA: TGCAGCGTTGGTGGGGAGGGAAACACCGGGGAGCTGTTTTTT

J: TRBJ1-6
V: TRBV30
D: NA
size: NA
CDR3: CAWITPGHYNSPLHF
DNA: TGTGCCTGGATTACGCCGGGACACTATAATTCACCCCTCCACTTT

J: TRBJ2-1
V: TRBV2
D: TRBD2
size: once
CDR3: CASSRLAGRFNEQFF
DNA: TGTGCCAGCAGCCGACTAGCGGGACGTTTTAATGAGCAGTTCTTC

J: TRBJ2-7
V: TRBV6-6
D: NA
size: NA
CDR3: CASSWDLNEQYF
DNA: TGTGCCAGCAGTTGGGACCTCAACGAGCAGTACTTC

J: TRBJ2-3
V: TRBV27
D: NA
size: once
CDR3: CASRLQSTDTQYF
DNA: TGTGCCAGCAGACTACAGAGCACAGATACGCAGTATTTT

J: TRBJ1-5
V: TRBV6-6
D: NA
size: once
CDR3: CASSRDGSNQPQHF
DNA: TGTGCCAGCAGCCGGGACGGTAGCAATCAGCCCCAGCATTTT

J: TRBJ1-1
V: TRBV18
D: NA
size: NA
CDR3: CASSSRRAHWDTEAFF
DNA: TGTGCCAGCTCATCAAGAAGGGCACATTGGGACACTGAAGCTTTCTTT

J: TRBJ2-5
V: TRBV6-5
D: NA
size: NA
CDR3: CASTPGRAIQETQYF
DNA: TGTGCCAGCACCCCAGGACGAGCGATCCAAGAGACCCAGTACTTC

J: TRBJ2-2
V: TRBV9
D: NA
size: NA
CDR3: CASSPRRGHGELFF
DNA: TGTGCCAGCAGCCCCCGGAGGGGGCACGGGGAGCTGTTTTTT